This TCR beta chain originates from a study of human T cells and chemical hapten exposure. Study as a whole: The sensitizer, 2% DPC, was used on around 2 cm by around 2 cm of upper inner arm skin. Patients additionally received therapeutic doses of diphenylcyclopropenone on the scalp once a week, and this continued throughout the approximately 22-week study. General study findings and limits: With regard to DPC sensitization, TCRs above 1 in 1000 frequency did not change.

At least ten counts were recorded for this clonotype. The antigen remains undetermined. TCRdb recomputed calls from the RACE reads with MiXCR, one row per CDR3 protein. In the table there are more than 300,000 distinct CDR3 sequences, 4.5% to 6% of which are singletons. The time point denotes: pre-sensitization, week 0. As to treatment: therapeutic diphenylcyclopropenone sensitization with weekly scalp DPC. It was unfractionated whole blood from which total RNA was extracted. Trimming cost V 0 bases and J 5 bases; bases outside gene matches: 5. The CDR3 contains 14 residues. CDR1 and CDR2 (germline): DFQATT, SNEGSKA (reference sequence).

This chain connects TRBV20-1 to TRBJ2-3; 7 nucleotides agree with TRBD1. The receptor was derived from a woman aged 45-65 years with alopecia areata. Some clones in this sample may be carry-over from other donors' samples. The source was whole blood, collected in connection with sensitization to the hapten diphenylcyclopropenone (DPC). The CDR3: CSARDIQGKDTQYF. The CDR3 nucleotides are TGCAGTGCTAGAGACATACAGGGGAAAGATACGCAGTATTTT.